Listed here are 30 T cell receptor beta chains from one sample, sequenced in a study of blood T cell repertoires in COVID-19. Only in-frame clones appear in the TCRdb table, and some are missing; sequencing was by immunoSEQ multiplex PCR. This repertoire shows about 260,000 clones, about 83% found once; its top ten account for about 1.6%. Sequenced sample: peripheral blood. These receptors were obtained from a woman in her forties who had recovered from COVID-19.

V is TRBV5-4 and J is TRBJ2-7; unclear D gene. The CDR3 contains 15 residues. Per the germline V gene, CDR1 is SGHNT and CDR2 is YYREEE (reference sequence). Trimming removed 0 bases at V and 0 bases at J, with 10 bases between. DNA for the CDR3: TGTGCCAGCAGCTTGGGCCTCGACATCTCCTACGAGCAGTACTTC. Its translation is CASSLGLDISYEQYF.

This chain links TRBV5-1 with TRBJ1-4; 7 positions agree with TRBD1. The V gene end was trimmed by 4 bases and the J gene end by 4 bases; junction bases not matched to a gene: 1. Germline CDR1 SGHRS, CDR2 YFSETQ. This CDR3 contains 13 residues. This chain's CDR3 is CASSRDSNEKLFF. CDR3 DNA sequence: TGCGCCAGCAGCCGGGACAGTAATGAAAAACTGTTTTTT.

The V and J genes are TRBV6-5 and TRBJ2-2, with 7 positions matching TRBD1. This CDR3 comprises 14 residues. Losses at the gene ends were 6 bases for V and 1 base for J; bases not matched to a gene: 2. Germline V lookup: CDR1 MNHEY, CDR2 SVGAGI. The CDR3 here is CASRGQQNTGELFF. DNA for the CDR3: TGTGCCAGCAGGGGACAGCAGAACACCGGGGAGCTGTTTTTT.

V is TRBV12-3 or TRBV12-4 and J is TRBJ1-6; no reliable D call. The V end was cut by 2 bases, the J end by 10 bases, with 6 bases between. The CDR3 runs to 12 residues. CDR3 sequence: CASSLLASPLHF. The DNA for the CDR3 is TGTGCCAGCAGTTTACTAGCCTCACCCCTCCACTTT.

This clone appeared many times. The gene calls are TRBV5-1 and TRBJ1-3, with TRBD1 matching over 8 bases. Germline V gene sequence: CDR1 SGHRS, CDR2 YFSETQ. The CDR3 has 14 amino acids. V shed 4 bases, J shed 4 bases, and the junction held 4 bases outside the gene matches. CDR3 in DNA: TGCGCCAGCAGCATAGGACAGGGAGGAAACACCATATATTTT. Its protein is CASSIGQGGNTIYF.

This clone was seen a handful of times. The chain joins TRBV7-2 to TRBJ2-7, with TRBD1 identical over 9 bases. V dropped 4 bases and J dropped 4; count of bases not matched to a gene: 8. Germline V gene sequence: CDR1 SGHTA, CDR2 FQGNSA. This CDR3 has 15 amino acids. The CDR3 loop is CASSSRGTGNYEQYF. The CDR3 DNA reads as TGTGCCAGCAGCTCCCGGGGGACAGGGAATTACGAGCAGTACTTC.

The chain couples TRBV18 to TRBJ2-2, with D possibly matching TRBD2 (6 bases). V was pared by 8 bases and J by 3 bases, with 13 bases between. Germline V lookup: CDR1 KGHSH, CDR2 LQKENI. This CDR3 comprises 14 residues. The CDR3 loop reads CASAGQGDTGELFF. The DNA for the CDR3 is TGTGCCAGCGCGGGGCAGGGTGACACCGGGGAGCTGTTTTTT.

The chain has TRBV2 and TRBJ1-5; D is perhaps TRBD1 (5 bases). The CDR3 runs 14 residues. Trimming stripped 5 bases from V and 0 bases from J, with 8 bases between. Germline V CDR1 and CDR2: SNHLY, FYNNEI. CDR3 sequence: CASSLGLSNQPQHF. CDR3 nucleotides: TGTGCCAGCAGTTTGGGACTTAGCAATCAGCCCCAGCATTTT.

Details on this clone: A read error may be the cause here, since a much bigger clone is one base away. This rearrangement joins TRBV5-6 to TRBJ1-2; D is unclear. Germline V lookup: CDR1 SGHDT, CDR2 YYEEEE. Trimming cost V 0 bases and J 3 bases, with 6 bases left between them. CDR3 length: 13 amino acids. The CDR3 spells CASSLGQDYGYTF. In DNA form, the CDR3 reads TGTGCCAGCAGCTTGGGACAAGACTATGGCTACACCTTC.

The chain is built from TRBV7-2 and TRBJ2-2; 7 bases match TRBD1. This CDR3 region has 15 residues. J gave up 4 bases and V 3 bases, and 5 bases lay outside the gene matches. Germline assignment: CDR1 SGHTA and CDR2 FQGNSA. As DNA, the CDR3 is TGTGCCAGCAGCTTCAAGGGGACAGCCACCGGGGAGCTGTTTTTT. It codes for CASSFKGTATGELFF.

The rearrangement links TRBV27 to TRBJ2-2; possible D gene TRBD1, 8 bases. Deletions cut 6 bases from V and 3 bases from J, with 11 bases between. From germline, CDR1 is MNHEY and CDR2 SMNVEV (reference sequence). This CDR3 contains 14 residues. CDR3 in amino acids: CASRQGGDTGELFF. As DNA, the CDR3 is TGTGCCAGCAGACAGGGGGGGGACACCGGGGAGCTGTTTTTT.

This clone showed up just a few times. The V call is TRBV4-1, the J call TRBJ1-6, with TRBD1 matching 9 bases. Germline CDR1 reads MGHRA; CDR2 reads YSYEKL. Trimming cost V 7 bases and J 4 bases; bases outside gene matches: 5. This CDR3 has 15 amino acids. The CDR3 DNA follows: TGCGCCAGCAACCCGGGACAGGGATATAATTCACCCCTCCACTTT. This translates into CASNPGQGYNSPLHF.

This rearrangement joins TRBV5-5 to TRBJ1-1, with 8 positions matching TRBD1. The ends lost 1 base at V and 3 bases at J; junction bases unmatched: 5. The CDR3 totals 15 residues. Germline lookup yields CDR1 SGHKS and CDR2 YYEKEE (reference sequence). The CDR3 DNA reads TGTGCCAGCAGCTTGAAGGGCAGGGGGCACACTGAAGCTTTCTTT. The encoded protein is CASSLKGRGHTEAFF.

The CDR3 region is CASSLGGVPGDIQYF. CDR3 nucleotides: TGCGCCAGCAGCTTGGGGGGAGTACCAGGAGACATTCAGTACTTC. This chain connects TRBV5-1 to TRBJ2-4; a possible D gene is TRBD2 (5 bases). The CDR3 loop spans 15 amino acids. Germline V gene sequence: CDR1 SGHRS, CDR2 YFSETQ. The V gene lost 0 bases and the J gene lost 8 bases, with 15 bases spanning the gap.

The rearrangement uses TRBV28 and TRBJ2-7, with no clear D. V dropped 1 base and J dropped 6 bases, with 13 bases sitting between them. Per the germline V gene, CDR1 is MDHEN and CDR2 is SYDVKM. This CDR3 contains 14 residues. CDR3 nucleotide sequence: TGTGCCAGCAGTTTATCCACAGACCTATTCGAGCAGTACTTC. Translation gives CASSLSTDLFEQYF.

CDR3 protein: CASSAGTGGMVLFF. The CDR3 nucleotides are TGCGCCAGCAGCGCTGGGACAGGGGGCATGGTACTGTTTTTT. J is TRBJ1-4 and V is TRBV5-1; 12 bases are shared with TRBD1. The trim removed 4 bases at V and 13 bases at J, leaving 8 bases unmatched. Germline V gene data show CDR1 as SGHRS and CDR2 as YFSETQ. This CDR3 contains 14 residues.

The rearrangement joins TRBV11-2 to TRBJ2-7, with 7 bases matching TRBD1. Germline-derived CDR1 and CDR2 are SGHAT and FQNNGV. With V trimmed by 4 bases and J by 5 bases, 11 bases remained unmatched. The CDR3 has 15 amino acids. The CDR3: CASSSRQGGMDEQYF. The CDR3 coding sequence is TGTGCCAGCAGCTCACGACAGGGTGGGATGGACGAGCAGTACTTC.

The V call is TRBV5-1, the J call TRBJ2-5; D uncertain. V shed 0 bases and J shed 2 bases, with 8 bases lying between them. Germline CDR1 reads SGHRS; CDR2 reads YFSETQ. The CDR3 runs 14 residues. For the CDR3, the DNA is TGCGCCAGCAGCTTGGGGGCAGTTCAAGAGACCCAGTACTTC. It translates to CASSLGAVQETQYF.

This chain uses TRBV7-9 with TRBJ2-1, with 10 bases identical to TRBD2. CDR1 SEHNR and CDR2 FQNEAQ come from the germline V gene (reference sequence). The CDR3 has 16 residues. V dropped 4 bases and J dropped 7; count of bases not matched to a gene: 10. In nucleotides, the CDR3 is TGTGCCAGCAGCTACCTAGCGGGGGATGGGGGGAATGAGCAGTTCTTC. This translates into CASSYLAGDGGNEQFF.

The V and J genes are TRBV2 and TRBJ1-3; D remains ambiguous. The CDR3 is made up of 15 amino acids. Trimming shortened V by 0 bases and J by 2 bases, and 8 bases separated the two germline ends. Germline V gene lookup returns CDR1 SNHLY and CDR2 FYNNEI. The DNA for the CDR3 is TGTGCCAGCAGTGAAGCCAGGCTGCCTGGAAACACCATATATTTT. Translation: CASSEARLPGNTIYF.

The chain recombines TRBV5-1 with TRBJ1-2; TRBD1 agrees at 9 bases. The CDR3 sequence is 16 residues long. V lost 1 base and J lost 4; bases outside the gene matches: 8. CDR1 and CDR2 from the germline V gene are SGHRS and YFSETQ. The chain's CDR3 is CASSLTGGFVGYGYTF. The CDR3 nucleotides are TGCGCCAGCAGCTTGACAGGGGGCTTCGTCGGCTATGGCTACACCTTC. The entire variable domain, with the rest obtained from reference TRBV5-1 and TRBJ1-2, is as follows: KAGVTQTPRYLIKTRGQQVTLSCSPISGHRSVSWYQQTPGQGLQFLFEYFSETQRNKGNFPGRFSGRQFSNSRSEMNVSTLELGDSALYLCASSLTGGFVGYGYTFGSGTRLTVV.

J is TRBJ2-3 and V is TRBV2; no clear D. The CDR3 runs to 12 residues. Germline-derived CDR1 and CDR2 are SNHLY and FYNNEI. Trimming took off 6 bases at V and 6 bases at J, with 10 bases between the two ends. CDR3: CASREISDTQYF. The CDR3 DNA reads TGTGCCAGCAGGGAGATTTCCGATACGCAGTATTTT.

This clone turned up a few times. This chain connects TRBV5-1 to TRBJ1-4; TRBD1 matches 8 bases. The CDR3 totals 14 residues. Germline-derived CDR1 and CDR2 are SGHRS and YFSETQ. J was trimmed by 7 bases and V by 5 bases; bases with no gene match: 7. This CDR3 reads CASSETGEGEKLFF. CDR3 sequence (DNA): TGCGCCAGCAGTGAGACAGGGGAGGGTGAAAAACTGTTTTTT.

The rearrangement links TRBV4-2 to TRBJ2-2, with D perhaps TRBD2 (5 bases). V was cut by 0 bases and J by 5 bases, with 16 bases left in between. The germline V gene has CDR1 LGHNA and CDR2 YNFKEQ. The CDR3 is made up of 17 amino acids. The CDR3 bases are TGTGCCAGCAGCCAAGATCTAGCCAGCGTGGCAACCGGGGAGCTGTTTTTT. Its protein is CASSQDLASVATGELFF.

The chain joins TRBV6-5 to TRBJ2-5, with TRBD1 identical over 7 bases. Losses at the gene ends were 5 bases for V and 4 bases for J; bases not matched to a gene: 1. CDR3 length: 12 amino acids. Germline V gene lookup returns CDR1 MNHEY and CDR2 SVGAGI. The CDR3 region is CASSRQGETQYF. DNA of the CDR3: TGTGCCAGCAGTCGACAGGGAGAGACCCAGTACTTC.

Only one count was recorded for this clone. The chain carries TRBV4-1 and TRBJ1-1; D is undetermined. Germline V gene sequence: CDR1 MGHRA, CDR2 YSYEKL. Trimming took off 0 bases at V and 0 bases at J, with 11 bases between the two ends. The CDR3 extends over 16 amino acids. The CDR3 spells CASSQDPRLLNTEAFF. In DNA, the CDR3 is TGCGCCAGCAGCCAAGACCCTCGACTTCTGAACACTGAAGCTTTCTTT.

The rearrangement links TRBV6-5 to TRBJ1-1; no clear D. Germline CDR1 and CDR2: MNHEY and SVGAGI. Trimming stripped 0 bases from V and 5 bases from J, with 13 bases between. The CDR3 runs to 15 residues. In nucleotides, the CDR3 is TGTGCCAGCAGTTACTCACGGCGACCGGGGACTGAAGCTTTCTTT. This codes for CASSYSRRPGTEAFF.

CDR3 sequence (DNA): TGTGCCAGCAGCGCCGGAAGCGGGGGGTCAGATACGCAGTATTTT. It specifies CASSAGSGGSDTQYF. J is TRBJ2-3 and V is TRBV2; 9 nucleotides agree with TRBD2. The length of the CDR3 is 15 residues. The V segment lost 6 bases and the J segment 4 bases; nucleotides outside the gene matches: 8. The germline V gene has CDR1 SNHLY and CDR2 FYNNEI.

The chain is built from TRBV7-9 and TRBJ1-3, with 7 positions matching TRBD1. The CDR3 is 14 residues long. After removal of 5 bases from V and 2 bases from J, the junction contained 3 bases not matched to a gene. Germline CDR1 reads SEHNR; CDR2 reads FQNEAQ (reference sequence). This CDR3 reads CASSRDRAGNTIYF. In DNA, the CDR3 is TGTGCCAGCAGCCGCGACAGGGCTGGAAACACCATATATTTT.

This clone was detected a few times. The CDR3 sequence is CAWSVRDNSPLHF. For the CDR3, the DNA is TGTGCCTGGAGTGTACGGGATAATTCACCCCTCCACTTT. The chain recombines TRBV30 with TRBJ1-6, with D hard to call. Per germline, CDR1 GTSNPN and CDR2 SVGIG (reference sequence). Trimming took 0 bases from V and 5 from J, leaving 5 bases between them. The CDR3 has 13 residues.